This T cell receptor beta chain came from a study of blood T cell repertoires in COVID-19. Across the study: T cells, B-cell-depleted T cells, or PBMCs supplied cDNA or gDNA.

Authors' data handling: Amplification of reference gene primers provided the estimated nucleated cell counts. The method was immunoSEQ multiplex PCR; TCRdb's version includes in-frame clones alone and lacks a portion of them. From that table come the V and J calls and clone size; the DNA was used to work out D and trimming. The sample includes 310,000 or so clones, over 80% seen only once; the top ten take about 8.9%. The age range of participants was about 18 to 89 years, with residence in about two dozen US areas. The study assigned cohorts using participant-reported clinical history. There are 15 residues in the CDR3. V was cut by 0 bases and J by 3 bases, with 10 bases left in between. Per the germline V gene, CDR1 is SGHDT and CDR2 is YYEEEE.

The receptor was derived from a woman in her late teens or twenties who had recovered from COVID-19. Sample: PBMCs or T cells enriched from blood (not recorded which). The V gene is TRBV5-6, the J gene TRBJ1-5; D remains ambiguous. CDR3 DNA: TGTGCCAGCAGCTTGGGCGGCAGCAACAATCAGCCCCAGCATTTT. Protein sequence: CASSLGGSNNQPQHF. Using reference TRBV5-6 and TRBJ1-5 for the parts outside the CDR3, the full variable domain is DAGVTQSPTHLIKTRGQQVTLRCSPKSGHDTVSWYQQALGQGPQFIFQYYEEEERQRGNFPDRFSGHQFPNYSSELNVNALLLGDSALYLCASSLGGSNNQPQHFGDGTRLSIL.